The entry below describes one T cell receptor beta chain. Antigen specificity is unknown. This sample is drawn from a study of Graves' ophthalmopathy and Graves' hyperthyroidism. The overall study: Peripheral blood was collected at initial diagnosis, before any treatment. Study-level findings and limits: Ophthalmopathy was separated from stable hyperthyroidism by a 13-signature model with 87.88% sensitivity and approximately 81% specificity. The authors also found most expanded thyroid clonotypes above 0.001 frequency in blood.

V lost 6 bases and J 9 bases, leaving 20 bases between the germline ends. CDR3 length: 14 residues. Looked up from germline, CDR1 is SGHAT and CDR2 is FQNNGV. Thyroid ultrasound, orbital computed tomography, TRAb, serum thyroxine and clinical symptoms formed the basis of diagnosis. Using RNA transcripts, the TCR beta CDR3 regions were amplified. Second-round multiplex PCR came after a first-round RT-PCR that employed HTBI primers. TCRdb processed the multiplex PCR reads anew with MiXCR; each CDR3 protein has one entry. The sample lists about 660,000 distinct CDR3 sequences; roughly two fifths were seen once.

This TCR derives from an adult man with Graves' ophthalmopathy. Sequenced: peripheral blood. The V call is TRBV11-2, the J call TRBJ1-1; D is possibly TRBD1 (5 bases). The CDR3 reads CASSYEVVAGKAFF. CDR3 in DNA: TGTGCCAGCAGTTACGAGGTCGTCGCAGGGAAAGCTTTCTTT.